This entry lists 11 T cell receptor beta chains sequenced from one sample in a study of blood T cell repertoires in COVID-19. Method: immunoSEQ multiplex PCR; TCRdb's copy keeps in-frame clones and lacks some. Of about 180,000 clones in the sample, approximately 88% were seen once. Sequenced sample: PBMCs or T cells enriched from blood (not recorded which). The receptors stem from a woman aged 18-29 years who had recovered from COVID-19.

The gene calls are TRBV27 and TRBJ2-1, with 12 nucleotides matching TRBD2. CDR3 length: 15 amino acids. V shed 5 bases, J shed 7 bases, and the junction held 6 bases outside the gene matches. CDR1 and CDR2 (germline): MNHEY, SMNVEV (reference sequence). The CDR3, as DNA: TGTGCCAGCAGTCAGAGACTAGCGGGAGTGAATGAGCAGTTCTTC. Amino acids: CASSQRLAGVNEQFF.

This clone was counted a single time. The chain uses TRBV28 and TRBJ1-1, with D tentatively TRBD1 (5 bases). This CDR3 region has 16 residues. V was clipped by 3 bases and J by 3 bases, with 17 bases between them. Germline CDR1 MDHEN, CDR2 SYDVKM. CDR3 amino acids: CASSLGGVGSDTEAFF. CDR3 DNA sequence: TGTGCCAGCAGTTTGGGGGGGGTCGGATCGGACACTGAAGCTTTCTTT.

The CDR3 spells CASSPVRVAGGQDTQYF. DNA for the CDR3: TGTGCCAGCAGCCCGGTAAGGGTAGCGGGGGGACAAGATACGCAGTATTTT. The chain carries TRBV7-8 and TRBJ2-3, with 10 bases that match TRBD2. There are 17 residues in the CDR3. The germline CDR1 and CDR2 sequences are SGHVS and FQNEAQ. The V and J ends lost 5 bases and 5 bases, in that order; junction bases with no gene match: 13.

V and J are TRBV30 and TRBJ2-3, with 8 bases aligning to TRBD2. This CDR3 has 13 residues. Germline V gene sequence: CDR1 GTSNPN, CDR2 SVGIG (reference sequence). V dropped 3 bases and J dropped 4; count of bases not matched to a gene: 3. CDR3 amino acids: CAWRVAGSDTQYF. The CDR3 nucleotides read TGTGCCTGGAGGGTAGCGGGATCAGATACGCAGTATTTT.

The chain carries TRBV3-1 (or the pseudogene TRBV3-2) and TRBJ1-1; 7 nucleotides align to TRBD1. V lost 1 base to trimming and J lost 4 bases; unmatched junction nucleotides: 3. The CDR3 consists of 14 residues. Germline assignment: CDR1 LGHDT and CDR2 YNNKEL (reference sequence). CDR3 DNA: TGTGCCAGCAGCCAAGGACAGGGAGGCACTGAAGCTTTCTTT. The encoded protein is CASSQGQGGTEAFF.

This clone was counted a few times. This chain uses TRBV19 with TRBJ2-7; 10 nucleotides align to TRBD1. The CDR3 spans 14 residues. Germline loops: CDR1 LNHDA, CDR2 SQIVND (reference sequence). The J segment lost 0 bases and the V segment lost 4 bases, leaving 0 bases of the junction unmatched. The CDR3 bases are TGTGCCAGTAGTAGGACAGGGGGCTCCTACGAGCAGTACTTC. Its translation is CASSRTGGSYEQYF.

The rearrangement links TRBV28 to TRBJ1-6, with D perhaps matching TRBD1 (6 bases). Trimming pared 6 bases from V and 9 bases from J, leaving 15 bases between. Germline CDR1 reads MDHEN; CDR2 reads SYDVKM. This CDR3 is built from 14 residues. In DNA form, the CDR3 reads TGTGCCAGCAGCCCTTACAGGGCACCTTCACCCCTCCACTTT. It translates to CASSPYRAPSPLHF.

This chain connects TRBV28 to TRBJ2-3, with TRBD1 matching 7 bases. CDR1 MDHEN and CDR2 SYDVKM come from the germline V gene. This CDR3 is 16 amino acids long. Losses at the gene ends were 3 bases for V and 1 base for J; bases not matched to a gene: 7. DNA for the CDR3: TGTGCCAGCAGTTTGCCGGGACAGAGAGGCACAGATACGCAGTATTTT. Protein: CASSLPGQRGTDTQYF. The full variable domain, completed using reference TRBV28 and TRBJ2-3, is DVKVTQSSRYLVKRTGEKVFLECVQDMDHENMFWYRQDPGLGLRLIYFSYDVKMKEKGDIPEGYSVSREKKERFSLILESASTNQTSMYLCASSLPGQRGTDTQYFGPGTRLTVL.

This clone was found once. The V gene is TRBV19, the J gene TRBJ2-1; the match to TRBD1 covers 8 bases. J lost 0 bases, V lost 0 bases, and 1 base had no gene match. This CDR3 is built from 16 residues. Germline loops: CDR1 LNHDA, CDR2 SQIVND (reference sequence). As DNA, the CDR3 is TGTGCCAGTAGTATAGATACAGGGGGCTCCTACAATGAGCAGTTCTTC. Amino acid sequence: CASSIDTGGSYNEQFF.

The chain is built from TRBV24-1 and TRBJ1-2, with a possible D match to TRBD1 (6 bases). V was trimmed by 9 bases and J by 6 bases, leaving 10 bases between them. This CDR3 spans 11 amino acids. The germline gives CDR1 KGHDR, CDR2 SFDVKD. The CDR3: CATATGNGYTF. The DNA for the CDR3 is TGTGCCACCGCAACAGGGAATGGCTACACCTTC.

The chain has TRBV3-1 (or the pseudogene TRBV3-2) and TRBJ2-2, with TRBD1 matching 9 bases. Germline CDR1 is LGHDT and CDR2 is YNNKEL (reference sequence). With 6 bases clipped from V and 3 bases from J, the junction kept 2 bases outside the gene matches. The length of the CDR3 is 14 residues. DNA for the CDR3: TGTGCCAGCAGGCGGACAGGGGACACCGGGGAGCTGTTTTTT. Translation gives CASRRTGDTGELFF.